This TCR beta chain derives from a study of T cells in Graves' hyperthyroidism and ophthalmopathy. Points from the study as a whole: Ophthalmopathy onset followed model prediction by a median roughly six months.

This clonotype has a count of ten or more. The target antigen is unknown. The CDR3 regions of TCR beta were amplified from RNA transcripts. TCR CDR3 regions were first amplified by RT-PCR with HTBI primers. Each CDR3 protein gets one entry after TCRdb re-called the multiplex PCR reads with MiXCR. The sample carries over 350,000 distinct CDR3 sequences, approximately 17% recorded once. V dropped 2 bases and J dropped 4; count of bases not matched to a gene: 8. CDR1 and CDR2 (germline): SGHRS, YFSETQ. This CDR3 spans 15 amino acids. Exclusion criteria comprised uncontrolled infection, other autoimmune disease, pregnancy or lactation.

The specimen was blood. This clonotype originated in a man aged 18 to 29 with Graves' ophthalmopathy. This chain connects TRBV5-1 to TRBJ1-1; 7 positions match TRBD1. CDR3 protein: CASSFTGDGSTEAFF. The CDR3 region has the DNA TGCGCCAGCAGCTTTACAGGGGATGGGAGCACTGAAGCTTTCTTT.